The sequence of this TCR beta chain was determined in a study of CD8 T cells in Susac syndrome. J lost 3 bases, V lost 4 bases, and 9 bases had no gene match. This CDR3 region has 16 residues. Per germline, CDR1 SEHNR and CDR2 FQNEAQ (reference sequence). RNA totalling roughly 0.5 to 1 ug underwent reverse transcription with random hexamers. An immunoSEQ multiplex PCR amplified TCR beta CDR3 over 54 Vbeta and 13 Jbeta. TCRdb recomputed calls from the immunoSEQ multiplex PCR reads with MiXCR, one row per CDR3 protein. The repertoire has about 120,000 distinct CDR3 sequences, around 92% of them found once; the top ten carry over 0.1%. Notes on this clonotype: Antigen: not known.

Notes on the study in general: Individuals included in the TCR sequencing and HLA analysis were acknowledged by the study to be relatively few in number.

Controls were healthy donors (matched for age and sex). TEMRA cells underwent FACS enrichment and CD8+ and CD4+ T cells underwent negative isolation. The clonotype originates from a human donor in good health. This rearrangement joins TRBV7-9 to TRBJ1-1; 9 bases fit TRBD1. Sequenced input: CD8+ T cells from PBMCs. This CDR3 is CASSSDRGSRDTEAFF. The CDR3 nucleotides are TGTGCCAGCAGCTCAGACAGGGGGTCGCGGGACACTGAAGCTTTCTTT.